This T cell receptor beta chain was retrieved from a study of vaccination effects on CD4 cells after COVID-19. A remark on this clone: The antigen remains unidentified.

After removal of 3 bases from V and 6 bases from J, the junction contained 4 bases not matched to a gene. The CDR3 is 13 amino acids. Per germline, CDR1 GTSNPN and CDR2 SVGIG (reference sequence). Produced via immunoSEQ multiplex PCR; TCRdb's table is partial and in-frame only. The sample holds 50,000 to 60,000 clones, 78% seen once. Subsequent to a culture period of roughly 11 days, CD4+ T cells were isolated. The cohort was immunized with two doses of either the BNT162b2 or mRNA-1273 vaccine. The sequence came from a human donor who received a COVID-19 vaccine. Sequenced here: CD4+ T cells from PBMCs cultured without peptide, sampled after COVID-19 vaccination. The chain joins TRBV30 to TRBJ2-2; 7 bases agree with TRBD2. The CDR3 here is CAWRPGLAGELFF. The CDR3 DNA reads TGTGCCTGGAGGCCCGGACTAGCCGGGGAGCTGTTTTTT.